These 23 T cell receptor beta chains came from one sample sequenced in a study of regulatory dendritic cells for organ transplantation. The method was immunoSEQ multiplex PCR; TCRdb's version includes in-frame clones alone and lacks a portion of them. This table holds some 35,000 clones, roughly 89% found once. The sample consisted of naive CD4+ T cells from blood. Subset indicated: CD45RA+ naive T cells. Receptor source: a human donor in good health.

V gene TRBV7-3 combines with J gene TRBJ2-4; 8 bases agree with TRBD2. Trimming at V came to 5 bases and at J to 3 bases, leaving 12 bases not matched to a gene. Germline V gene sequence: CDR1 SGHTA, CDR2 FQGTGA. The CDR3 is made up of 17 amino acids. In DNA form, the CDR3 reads TGTGCCAGCAGCCCGCCGGGGACTAGAGGAGGCAAAAACATTCAGTACTTC. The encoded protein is CASSPPGTRGGKNIQYF.

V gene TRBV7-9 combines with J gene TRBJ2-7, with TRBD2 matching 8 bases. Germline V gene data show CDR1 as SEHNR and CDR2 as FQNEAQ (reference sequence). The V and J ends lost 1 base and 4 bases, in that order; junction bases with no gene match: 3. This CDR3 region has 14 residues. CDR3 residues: CASSLEGLEYEQYF. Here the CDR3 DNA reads TGTGCCAGCAGCTTAGAGGGACTAGAATACGAGCAGTACTTC.

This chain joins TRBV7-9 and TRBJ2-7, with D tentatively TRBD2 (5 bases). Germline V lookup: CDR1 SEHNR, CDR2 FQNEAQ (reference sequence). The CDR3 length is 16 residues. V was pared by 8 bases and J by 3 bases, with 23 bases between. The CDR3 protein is CASRPADYDRSYEQYF. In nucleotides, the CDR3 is TGTGCCAGCCGGCCGGCCGACTACGACCGAAGCTACGAGCAGTACTTC. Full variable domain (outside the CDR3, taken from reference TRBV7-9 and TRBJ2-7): DTGVSQNPRHKITKRGQNVTFRCDPISEHNRLYWYRQTLGQGPEFLTYFQNEAQLEKSRLLSDRFSAERPKGSFSTLEIQRTEQGDSAMYLCASRPADYDRSYEQYFGPGTRLTVT.

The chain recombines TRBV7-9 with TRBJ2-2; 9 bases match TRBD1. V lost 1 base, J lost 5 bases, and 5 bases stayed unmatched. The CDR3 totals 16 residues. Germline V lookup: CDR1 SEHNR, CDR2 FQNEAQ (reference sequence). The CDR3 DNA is TGTGCCAGCAGCTTAGGGGACAGGGACCTGACCGGGGAGCTGTTTTTT. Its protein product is CASSLGDRDLTGELFF.

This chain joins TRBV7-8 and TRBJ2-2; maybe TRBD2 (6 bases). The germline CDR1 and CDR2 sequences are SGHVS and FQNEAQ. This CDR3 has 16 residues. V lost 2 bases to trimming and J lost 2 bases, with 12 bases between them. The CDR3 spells CASSLRREPNTGELFF. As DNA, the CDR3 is TGTGCCAGCAGCTTACGACGGGAGCCCAACACCGGGGAGCTGTTTTTT.

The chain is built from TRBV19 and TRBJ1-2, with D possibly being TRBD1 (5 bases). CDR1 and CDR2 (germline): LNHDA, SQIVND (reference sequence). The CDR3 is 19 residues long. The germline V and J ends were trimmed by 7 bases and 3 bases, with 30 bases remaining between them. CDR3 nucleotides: TGTGCCAGTACCACCCCGACTGGTCCCGGGGCGCCTACGCACTATGGCTACACCTTC. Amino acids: CASTTPTGPGAPTHYGYTF. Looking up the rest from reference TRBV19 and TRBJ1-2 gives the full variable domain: DGGITQSPKYLFRKEGQNVTLSCEQNLNHDAMYWYRQDPGQGLRLIYYSQIVNDFQKGDIAEGYSVSREKKESFPLTVTSAQKNPTAFYLCASTTPTGPGAPTHYGYTFGSGTRLTVV.

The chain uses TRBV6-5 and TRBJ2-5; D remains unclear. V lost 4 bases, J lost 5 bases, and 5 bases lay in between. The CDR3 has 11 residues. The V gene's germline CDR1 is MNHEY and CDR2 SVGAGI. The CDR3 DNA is TGTGCCAGCAGTTCTGGGGAGACCCAGTACTTC. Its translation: CASSSGETQYF.

DNA for the CDR3: TGTGCCAGTAGTTCACGGGACAGGCGAGACTCCTACAATGAGCAGTTCTTC. This gives the protein CASSSRDRRDSYNEQFF. The chain links TRBV19 to TRBJ2-1, with 8 bases aligning to TRBD1. The CDR3 spans 17 residues. Germline-derived CDR1 and CDR2 are LNHDA and SQIVND (reference sequence). The V gene end was trimmed by 5 bases and the J gene end by 0 bases; junction bases not matched to a gene: 9.

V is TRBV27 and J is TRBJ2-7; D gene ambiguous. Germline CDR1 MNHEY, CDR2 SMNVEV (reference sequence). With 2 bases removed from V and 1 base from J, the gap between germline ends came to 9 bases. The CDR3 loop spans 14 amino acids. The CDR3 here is CASSLAFPSYEQYF. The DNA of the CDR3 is TGTGCCAGCAGTTTAGCGTTCCCATCCTACGAGCAGTACTTC.

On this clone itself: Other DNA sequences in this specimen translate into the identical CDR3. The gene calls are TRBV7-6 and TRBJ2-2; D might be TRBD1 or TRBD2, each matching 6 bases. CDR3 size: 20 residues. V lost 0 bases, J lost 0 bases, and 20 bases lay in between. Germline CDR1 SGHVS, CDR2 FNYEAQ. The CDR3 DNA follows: TGTGCCAGCAGCTTAGCCCCCAGTGGGGGGCGACCAACGAACACCGGGGAGCTGTTTTTT. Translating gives CASSLAPSGGRPTNTGELFF. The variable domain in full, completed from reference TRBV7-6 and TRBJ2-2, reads GAGVSQSPRYKVTKRGQDVALRCDPISGHVSLYWYRQALGQGPEFLTYFNYEAQQDKSGLPNDRFSAERPEGSISTLTIQRTEQRDSAMYRCASSLAPSGGRPTNTGELFFGEGSRLTVL.

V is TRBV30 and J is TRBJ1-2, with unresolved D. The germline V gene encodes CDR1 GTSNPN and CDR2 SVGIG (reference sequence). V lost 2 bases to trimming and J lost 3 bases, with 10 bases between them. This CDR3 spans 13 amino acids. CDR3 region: CAWSRGVDYGYTF. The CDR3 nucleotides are TGTGCCTGGAGTCGGGGAGTCGACTATGGCTACACCTTC.

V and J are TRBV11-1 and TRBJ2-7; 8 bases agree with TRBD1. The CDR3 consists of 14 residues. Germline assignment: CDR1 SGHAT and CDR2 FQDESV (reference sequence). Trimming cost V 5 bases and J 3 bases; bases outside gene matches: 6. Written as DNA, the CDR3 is TGTGCCAGCAGCCCAAGGGACAGGTTCTACGAGCAGTACTTC. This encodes CASSPRDRFYEQYF.

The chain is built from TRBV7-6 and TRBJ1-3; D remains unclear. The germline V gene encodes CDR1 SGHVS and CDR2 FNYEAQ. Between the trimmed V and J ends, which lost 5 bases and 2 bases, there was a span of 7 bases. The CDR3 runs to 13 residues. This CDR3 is CASSPSPGNTIYF. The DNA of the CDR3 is TGTGCCAGCAGCCCCTCGCCTGGAAACACCATATATTTT.

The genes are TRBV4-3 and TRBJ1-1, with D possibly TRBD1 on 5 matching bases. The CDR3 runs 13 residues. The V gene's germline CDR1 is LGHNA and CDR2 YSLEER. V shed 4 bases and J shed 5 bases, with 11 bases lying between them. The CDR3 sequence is CASSLGGSTEAFF. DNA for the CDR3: TGCGCCAGCAGCCTCGGGGGATCGACTGAAGCTTTCTTT.

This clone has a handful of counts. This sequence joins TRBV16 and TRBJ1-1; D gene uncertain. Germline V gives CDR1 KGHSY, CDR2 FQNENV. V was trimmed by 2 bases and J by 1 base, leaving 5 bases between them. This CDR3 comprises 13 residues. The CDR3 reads CASSQLQNTEAFF. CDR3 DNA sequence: TGTGCCAGCAGCCAACTCCAGAACACTGAAGCTTTCTTT.

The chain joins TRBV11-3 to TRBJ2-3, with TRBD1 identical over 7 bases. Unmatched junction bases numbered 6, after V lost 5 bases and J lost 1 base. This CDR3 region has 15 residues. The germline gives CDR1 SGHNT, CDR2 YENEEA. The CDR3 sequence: CASSLRTGRTDTQYF. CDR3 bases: TGTGCCAGCAGCCTCCGGACAGGACGCACAGATACGCAGTATTTT.

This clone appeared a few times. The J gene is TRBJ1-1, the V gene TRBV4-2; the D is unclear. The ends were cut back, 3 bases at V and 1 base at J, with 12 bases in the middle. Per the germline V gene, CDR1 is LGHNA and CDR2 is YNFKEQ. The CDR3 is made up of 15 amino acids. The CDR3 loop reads CASSQPDGRNTEAFF. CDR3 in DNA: TGTGCCAGCAGCCAGCCGGACGGCAGGAACACTGAAGCTTTCTTT.

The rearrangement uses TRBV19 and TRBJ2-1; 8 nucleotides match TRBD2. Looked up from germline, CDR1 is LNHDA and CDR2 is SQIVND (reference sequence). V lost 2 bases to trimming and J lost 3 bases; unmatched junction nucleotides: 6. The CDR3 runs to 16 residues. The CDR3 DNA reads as TGTGCCAGTAGTATATCGGCGGGAGGCGGCTACAATGAGCAGTTCTTC. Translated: CASSISAGGGYNEQFF.

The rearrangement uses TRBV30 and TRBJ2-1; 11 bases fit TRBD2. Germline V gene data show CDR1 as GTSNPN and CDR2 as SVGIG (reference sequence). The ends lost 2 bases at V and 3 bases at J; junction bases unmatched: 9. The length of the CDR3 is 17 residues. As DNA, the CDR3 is TGTGCCTGGAGTTCGGGCGCAACTAGCGGGAGCTACAATGAGCAGTTCTTC. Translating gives CAWSSGATSGSYNEQFF.

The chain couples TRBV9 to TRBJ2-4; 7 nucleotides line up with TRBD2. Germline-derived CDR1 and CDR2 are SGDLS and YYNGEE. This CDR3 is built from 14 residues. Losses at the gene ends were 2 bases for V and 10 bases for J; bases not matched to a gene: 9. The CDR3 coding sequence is TGTGCCAGCAGCGTCGGTCCGGGCGGGGGAATTCAGTACTTC. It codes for CASSVGPGGGIQYF. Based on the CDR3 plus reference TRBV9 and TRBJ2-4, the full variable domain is DSGVTQTPKHLITATGQRVTLRCSPRSGDLSVYWYQQSLDQGLQFLIQYYNGEERAKGNILERFSAQQFPDLHSELNLSSLELGDSALYFCASSVGPGGGIQYFGAGTRLSVL.

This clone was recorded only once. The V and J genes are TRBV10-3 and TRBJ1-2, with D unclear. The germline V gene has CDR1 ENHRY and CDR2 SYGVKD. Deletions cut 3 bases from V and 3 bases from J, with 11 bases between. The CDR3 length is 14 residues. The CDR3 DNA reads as TGTGCCATCAGTGATTCGGGGAAAGACTATGGCTACACCTTC. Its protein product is CAISDSGKDYGYTF.

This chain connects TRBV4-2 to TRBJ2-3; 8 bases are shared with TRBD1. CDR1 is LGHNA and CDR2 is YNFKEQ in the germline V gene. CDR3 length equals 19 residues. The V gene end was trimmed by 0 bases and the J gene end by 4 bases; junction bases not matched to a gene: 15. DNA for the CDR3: TGTGCCAGCAGCCAAGATGAGTCCTCGGCAGGGGGCCTCCCAGATACGCAGTATTTT. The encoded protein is CASSQDESSAGGLPDTQYF.

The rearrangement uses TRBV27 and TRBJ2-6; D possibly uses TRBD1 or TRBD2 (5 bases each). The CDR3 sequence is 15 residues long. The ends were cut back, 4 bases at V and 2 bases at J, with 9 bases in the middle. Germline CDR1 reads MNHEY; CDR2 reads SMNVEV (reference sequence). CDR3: CASSSQGAGANVLTF. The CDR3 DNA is TGTGCCAGCAGTTCCCAGGGAGCTGGGGCCAACGTCCTGACTTTC.